Described below is a single TCR beta chain sequence and its context. There are a few counts of this clonotype. The clone's antigen remains unknown. No base quality values were provided; no much bigger clone lies one nucleotide off. Library method: 5' RACE. Sequencing instrument: NextSeq 500. Unique molecular identifiers were attached to individual cDNA molecules in the TCR library protocol so that sequencing error and PCR bias could be corrected. Sequencing covered both TCR alpha and beta chains, and within each sample the abundances of alpha and beta sequences were tightly co-correlated. Processing in the source paper ran as follows. Decombinator V4 was used to annotate the V gene, J gene and CDR3 of the TCR sequences. TCRs were defined as expanded if a significant change between any two time points was detected under a Poisson model with p below 0.0001. TCR abundances were normalised to the total number of TCRs sequenced per sample and expressed as counts per million. MAIT TCRs were defined by TRAV1-2 paired with TRAJ12, TRAJ20 or TRAJ33, and iNKT TCRs by TRAV10 paired with TRAJ18. A search of VDJdb, accessed on 1 November 2021, was run for TCRs annotated to CMV, EBV and SARS-CoV-2, with TCRs annotated for multiple antigens excluded. The public reads were reprocessed in TCRdb via fastp at Q25 and MiXCR, keeping in-frame beta chains. Every distinct CDR3 protein forms one entry, paired with its most common genes and DNA. The V and J calls here are based on TCRdb, not the publication. The sample includes 70,000 to 85,000 distinct CDR3 sequences, with approximately 5% observed a single time. The top ten clonotypes cover under 8% of the sample.

CDR1 and CDR2, per the germline V gene, are SGDLS and YYNGEE. The CDR3 goes from the cysteine to the phenylalanine over 14 residues. The retained sequence is limited to the CDR3, 42 bases, with the frame set at the first base. Clipping removes 5 bases from V and 4 bases from J, with 8 as the unmatched junction base count. This specimen comes from a study of early T cells in non-severe SARS-CoV-2 infection (dated by TCRdb to the early 2020s). At the level of the whole study: Because TCR sequencing relied on bulk RNA taken from unsorted whole blood, pairing of alpha and beta chains was not possible.

The study was a case-control design nested within a healthcare worker cohort in London, UK, with weekly nasopharyngeal swab PCR tests and blood sampling. Healthcare workers were recruited between 23 and 31 March 2020, during the week of the UK lockdown, and were followed weekly for up to about 15 weeks. The paper's findings and limits, for the study overall: Matching against VDJdb was skewed toward anti-spike CD8 responses, likely underestimated virus-specific expansions, and missed private and CD4 specificities.

Sequenced here: whole blood, sampled at baseline. This receptor chain uses TRBV9 and TRBJ1-2, and 7 junction bases match TRBD1. The source of this sequence is an adult who was a healthcare worker with PCR-confirmed SARS-CoV-2 infection or an uninfected control (not recorded which). The CDR3 region has the sequence CASSEGASVYGYTF. The nucleotides are TGTGCCAGCAGTGAGGGGGCCTCCGTCTATGGCTACACCTTC.